The sequence of this T cell receptor (beta chain) was determined in a study of cytomegalovirus exposure and HLA in healthy donors. Germline lookup yields CDR1 SGHRS and CDR2 YFSETQ. V was shortened by 0 bases and J by 0 bases, with 10 bases between the two germline ends. This CDR3 contains 17 residues. The PCR used 60 Vbeta and 13 Jbeta primers. Sequenced by immunoSEQ multiplex PCR; TCRdb stores in-frame clones only, minus some. The sample records approximately 120,000 clones, about four fifths being singletons. This clone was picked up one time. J is TRBJ1-6 and V is TRBV5-1, with a tentative D call TRBD1 (6 bases). The sample consisted of PBMCs. The receptor was isolated from a woman in her 30s in good health and CMV-seronegative. CDR3 residues: CASSLVTGSSYNSPLHF. For the CDR3, the DNA is TGCGCCAGCAGCTTGGTTACAGGGAGCTCCTATAATTCACCCCTCCACTTT.